The subject of this entry is one T cell receptor (beta chain). Its cognate antigen is unknown. The data are from a study of Ad26.COV2.S vaccination and SARS-CoV-2 variants. About the study: COV1001, an Ad26.COV2.S trial, supplied this vaccine-arm donor.

Noted treatment: 19 received Ad26.COV2.S at low or high dose, single or two shots; five or six received placebo; per-sample allocation not given. Sampling occurred on day 63 after the first vaccine or placebo injection. The study, taken as a whole, reports: It was vaccine recipients, not placebo recipients, who had the higher spike-specific TCR breadth.

Sequenced by immunoSEQ multiplex PCR; TCRdb stores in-frame clones only, minus some. The sample lists more than 300,000 clones, about 86% occurring once. Trimming left V 8 bases short and J 3 bases short, with 16 bases between. Germline V CDR1 and CDR2: MNHEY, SVGAGI. CDR3 length equals 15 residues. The TCR comes from a person aged 18-60 years who received the Ad26.COV2.S COVID-19 vaccine or a placebo. The chain links TRBV6-5 to TRBJ2-2; TRBD1 or TRBD2 may be the D gene (6 bases each). Here the sequenced sample was peripheral blood, taken in a trial of Ad26.COV2.S vaccine versus placebo. The CDR3 loop reads CASLRGQAYTGELFF. CDR3 sequence (DNA): TGTGCCAGCCTCCGGGGGCAGGCCTACACCGGGGAGCTGTTTTTT.